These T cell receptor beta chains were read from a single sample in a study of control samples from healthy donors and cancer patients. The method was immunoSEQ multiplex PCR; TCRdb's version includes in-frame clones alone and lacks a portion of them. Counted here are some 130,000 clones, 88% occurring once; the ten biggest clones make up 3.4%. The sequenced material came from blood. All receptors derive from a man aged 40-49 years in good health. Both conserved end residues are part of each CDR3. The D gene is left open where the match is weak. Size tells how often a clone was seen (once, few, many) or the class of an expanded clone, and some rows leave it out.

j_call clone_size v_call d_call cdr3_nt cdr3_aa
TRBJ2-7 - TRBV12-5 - TGTGCTAGTGGTTTGGCCTCCTTCGTGGGGGGCGGCGACGAGCAGTACTTC CASGLASFVGGGDEQYF
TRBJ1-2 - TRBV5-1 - TGCGCCAGCAGCTTGGATCAGAACTATGGCTACACCTTC CASSLDQNYGYTF
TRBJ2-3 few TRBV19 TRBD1 TGTGCCTGTTCCGGGACAGGGAAAACAGATACGCAGTATTTT CACSGTGKTDTQYF
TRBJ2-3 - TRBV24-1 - TGTGCCACCAGTCGGCAGAAACCAGATACGCAGTATTTT CATSRQKPDTQYF
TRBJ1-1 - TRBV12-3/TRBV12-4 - TGTGCCAGCAGTTTGCAAATGAACACTGAAGCTTTCTTT CASSLQMNTEAFF
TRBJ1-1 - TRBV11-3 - TGTGCCAGCAGCTTACGTGCAGGACCGAACACTGAAGCTTTCTTT CASSLRAGPNTEAFF
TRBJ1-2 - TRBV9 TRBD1 TGTGCCAGCAGCGTAGGTCAGGGGGCTGAGGGCTACACCTTC CASSVGQGAEGYTF
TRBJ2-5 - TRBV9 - TGTGCCAGCAGCGTAGGTGCCGACAGCGCCGCTAAAGAGACCCAGTACTTC CASSVGADSAAKETQYF
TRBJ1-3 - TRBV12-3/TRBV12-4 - TGTGCCAGCAGCCAACGCCAGGGAAACACCATATATTTT CASSQRQGNTIYF
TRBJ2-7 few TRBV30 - TGTGCCTGGAGTGTAGCCTACGAGCAGTACTTC CAWSVAYEQYF
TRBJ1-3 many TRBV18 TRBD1 TGTGCCAGCTCACCGAGTCCGGGACAGACACTAAACACCATATATTTT CASSPSPGQTLNTIYF
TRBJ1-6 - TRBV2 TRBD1 TGTGCCAGCAGTTTAAACCGGGACAGGGGTAAATCACCCCTCCACTTT CASSLNRDRGKSPLHF
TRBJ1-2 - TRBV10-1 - TGCGCCAGCAGTGAACACAGGGACTATGGCTACACCTTC CASSEHRDYGYTF
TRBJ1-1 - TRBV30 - TGTGCCTGGAGTGTAGACGTTCGGAACACTGAAGCTTTCTTT CAWSVDVRNTEAFF
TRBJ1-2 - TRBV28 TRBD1 TGTGCCAGCAGCCCACAGGGGGCTTATGGCTACACCTTC CASSPQGAYGYTF
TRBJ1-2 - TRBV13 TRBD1 TGTGCCAGCAGCTCCCAGTATTTGACAGGGAACTATGGCTACACCTTC CASSSQYLTGNYGYTF
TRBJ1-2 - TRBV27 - TGTGCCAGCAGTTCCCTTTATAGGGCAGGGACCTCTAACTATGGCTACACCTTC CASSSLYRAGTSNYGYTF
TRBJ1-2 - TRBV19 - TGTGCCAGTAGTATTTCGAGATATGGCTACACCTTC CASSISRYGYTF
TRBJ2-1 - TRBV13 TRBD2 TGTGCCAGCAGCGTAACTAGCGGGGGGGGCGATGAGCAGTTCTTC CASSVTSGGGDEQFF
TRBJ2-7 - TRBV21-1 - TGTGCCAGCAGCAAAGAATCACTGGTGAGCTCCTACGAGCAGTACTTC CASSKESLVSSYEQYF